This T cell receptor beta chain was retrieved from a study of circulating CD8 cells and anti-PD-1 response in melanoma. With V trimmed by 3 bases and J by 3 bases, 3 bases remained unmatched. The CDR3 is 14 residues long. Looked up from germline, CDR1 is LNHDA and CDR2 is SQIVND (reference sequence). The QIAseq Immune Repertoire TCR panel built the libraries from roughly 16 ng of total RNA. TCRdb reprocessed the reads with MiXCR, giving one entry per CDR3 protein. The table lists under 250 distinct CDR3 sequences, 10% of them singletons. Study conclusions and caveats: PD-1 and DPOS subsets showed similar, higher clonality than DNEG. Experiments were generally run without replicates. A small cohort with few responders supplied the baseline and M1 comparisons. Clonotype sharing was highest between DPOS and TIGIT subsets.

This clonotype is labeled medium-sized. Its antigen is not identified. From live CD3+CD8+TCRalphabeta+ cells, four PD-1 and/or TIGIT subsets were sorted. The receptor was derived from a human donor with melanoma. This specimen consisted of CD8+ T cells from PBMCs, obtained at baseline or after one month of anti-PD-1 therapy (not recorded which). The chain employs TRBV19 and TRBJ2-7, with 9 positions matching TRBD1. The CDR3 sequence: CASSMTGGIYEQYF. The CDR3 DNA reads TGTGCCAGTAGTATGACAGGGGGAATCTACGAGCAGTACTTC.